This T cell receptor beta chain was captured in a study of shared clonotypes between healthy human individuals (dated by TCRdb to the early 2020s). Study-wide context: A couple of women and a few men aged 18 to 49 years were included in the cohort. Per donor, three plates each were used for CD4 naive and CD4 memory, two for CD8 naive, and one for CD8 memory. To estimate repertoire size and how much clonotype sharing occurs between individuals, the study deeply sequenced the blood TCR repertoires of five or six healthy adults. Different laboratories and diverse techniques were used to prepare libraries and sequence TCR repertoires, to increase sequencing depth and limit assay-specific biases. Leukapheresis yielded between about 0.85 and 9.5 billion PBMCs per donor.

In the case of this clone: The target of this receptor is not known. No quality values exist for individual bases; no much larger clone is one base distant.

Using the deep immunoSEQ assay, TCR CDR3 regions were amplified from genomic DNA by multiplex PCR. Genomic DNA extracted from each cell subset was distributed evenly over all wells of several immunoSEQ 96-well plates, and each plate served as one replicate. For sorted subsets, each replicate PCR was loaded with roughly 200 ng genomic DNA, equivalent to about 30,000 T cell genomes. The purified libraries were quantified using a Qubit 3.0 fluorometer, sized with a Bioanalyzer 2100, and then quantified again using the KAPA Library Quantification kit. Each immunoSEQ 96-well plate was sequenced on its own single-read 150-cycle Illumina NextSeq 550 flow cell. The published analysis was carried out like this. Because the immunoSEQ output included only junctional sequences and no quality scores, the filtering could not be the same as the filtering used for full-length reads. Sequences were annotated with PyIR, a Python wrapper for IgBLAST v1.9, and V/J genes and CDR3 were assigned using IMGT germline references. Reads were filtered out if the reads had weak V/J assignments (E-value above 1e-6), no CDR3, stop codons, out-of-frame junctions, or ambiguous translated residues. V3J clonotypes were defined as sequences sharing the same inferred V gene, J gene, and CDR3 amino acid sequence. Percentage overlap between repertoires was calculated by dividing the number of shared unique clonotypes by the size of the smaller repertoire. Three approaches were used to assess repertoire richness: RTK rarefaction, the Chao1 estimator, and Recon v2.1 estimates of unobserved clonotypes. Generation probabilities for all TCRbeta clonotypes obtained by the gDNA method from several donors were computed using OLGA. TCRdb re-hosts the immuneACCESS table, in-frame sequences only. Its copies lack some clones; in the studies checked, an unresolved V gene accounts for under half of them, and the cause for the rest is not known. For V, J and clone size, that table is used; D and trimming come from the DNA. The sample table contains some 2,500,000 clones; only one count was recorded for roughly 90% of them. 0.37% of the sample is in the top ten clones.

Overall study outcomes, separate from this receptor: Sharing across several donors was observed for about 5% of naive CD4, less than 4% of naive CD8, 2% to 2.5% of memory CD4, and around 0.4% of memory CD8 clonotypes. Naive subsets generally had larger estimated clonotype richness than memory subsets did. Sampling was limited to blood, and TCR repertoires in tissue likely differ from TCR repertoires in blood. Compared with non-shared clonotypes, clonotypes shared by all four sorted-subset donors had higher generation probabilities. Based on pairwise subsampling, the degree of clonotype sharing among donors was expected to be affected by sequencing depth. Because the study included only a small number of donors, the genetic and exposure-history diversity represented was limited. Rarefaction of sorted-subset datasets indicated incomplete sequencing despite the large sequencing depth.

The donors were healthy, HIV-negative adults with no recently reported acute infections or vaccinations. Every donor was a Caucasian adult residing in Nashville, Tennessee, USA. CD4+ T cells were enriched through magnetic negative selection, after which naive cells were positively selected on CD45RA and the remaining negative fraction served as the memory subset. Blood was obtained by leukapheresis, after which PBMCs were separated by Ficoll-Histopaque density gradient centrifugation and cryopreserved in liquid nitrogen vapor phase. Analytical flow cytometry was used to check the purity and quantity of every magnetically sorted T cell population. Genomic DNA was isolated from each sorted fraction and quantified by UV absorbance on a Nanodrop 2000c. The trim is 2 bases for V and 8 bases for J, with a gap of 7 bases between the germline ends. CDR3 length: 12 amino acids, cysteine to phenylalanine. CDR3 DNA only is kept here, 36 bases in frame from base 1. The germline V gene supplies CDR1 MDHEN and CDR2 SYDVKM.

The V and J segments used are TRBV28 and TRBJ2-1; the D gene is not confidently resolved. The TCR sequence derives from a man aged 18 to 30 in good health. Some clones in this sample may be carry-over from other donors' samples. Sequencing was performed on naive CD4+ T cells from PBMCs. This specimen's cell subset or site label, interpreted: CD45RA+ positively selected. CDR3 protein: CASSLTIDEQFF. In nucleotide form, the sequence is TGTGCCAGCAGTTTAACAATCGATGAGCAGTTCTTC. Reference TRBV28 and TRBJ2-1 proteins supply the regions before and after the CDR3; the full variable domain is: DVKVTQSSRYLVKRTGEKVFLECVQDMDHENMFWYRQDPGLGLRLIYFSYDVKMKEKGDIPEGYSVSREKKERFSLILESASTNQTSMYLCASSLTIDEQFFGPGTRLTVL.